This section outlines one T cell receptor beta chain sequence together with its context. What it binds is unknown. This sample is part of a study of shared clonotypes between healthy human individuals. Whole-study results and caveats: When naive CD4 clonotypes were compared across a few donors, 4% to 6.5% were shared. Larger estimated richness was generally seen in naive subsets than in memory subsets.

Produced via immunoSEQ multiplex PCR; TCRdb's table is partial and in-frame only. The sample consists of about 2.4 million clones, 85% to 95% of them appearing once. With V trimmed by 5 bases and J by 4 bases, 3 bases remained unmatched. The germline gives CDR1 WNHNN, CDR2 SYGVQD (reference sequence). There are 14 residues in the CDR3. The genes are TRBV10-1 and TRBJ2-3, with 10 bases identical to TRBD2. The TCR originated in a man between 18 and 29 years old in good health. The specimen was naive CD4+ T cells sorted from blood. Subset noted: CD45RA+ positively selected. The chain's CDR3 is CASSSSGSADTQYF. CDR3 bases: TGCGCCAGCAGTTCTAGCGGGAGTGCAGATACGCAGTATTTT.